This is a list of T cell receptor beta chains from one sample in a study of blood T cell repertoires in COVID-19. Clones were sequenced by immunoSEQ multiplex PCR, and TCRdb holds only the in-frame ones, with some missing. Here the sample spans roughly 150,000 clones, roughly 91% being singletons. The material sequenced was peripheral blood. Source of these receptors: a man aged 50-59 years who had recovered from COVID-19. The CDR3 runs from the conserved cysteine through the conserved F or W. The D gene is left open where the match is weak. The size entry is marked missing in some rows and otherwise reads once, few, many or a size class.

clone_size: NA
v_call: TRBV20-1
j_call: TRBJ2-7
d_call: TRBD2
cdr3_aa: CSASRTSGTYEQYF
cdr3_nt: TGCAGTGCTAGTCGGACTAGCGGTACTTACGAGCAGTACTTC

clone_size: NA
v_call: TRBV7-2
j_call: TRBJ2-1
d_call: TRBD2
cdr3_aa: CASSLGGGVDEQFF
cdr3_nt: TGTGCCAGCAGCTTAGGCGGGGGGGTTGATGAGCAGTTCTTC

clone_size: NA
v_call: TRBV5-1
j_call: TRBJ2-7
d_call: NA
cdr3_aa: CASSFILGGSSYEQYF
cdr3_nt: TGCGCCAGCAGCTTTATATTAGGAGGGAGCTCCTACGAGCAGTACTTC

clone_size: NA
v_call: TRBV7-9
j_call: TRBJ2-7
d_call: NA
cdr3_aa: CASSSLYEQYF
cdr3_nt: TGTGCCAGCAGCTCCCTCTACGAGCAGTACTTC

clone_size: NA
v_call: TRBV5-4
j_call: TRBJ2-7
d_call: TRBD1
cdr3_aa: CASSLGDRGRSGYEQYF
cdr3_nt: TGTGCCAGCAGCTTGGGGGACAGGGGGCGCAGCGGCTACGAGCAGTACTTC

clone_size: NA
v_call: TRBV6-5
j_call: TRBJ2-5
d_call: NA
cdr3_aa: CASSYGRGTGGTQYF
cdr3_nt: TGTGCCAGCAGTTACGGACGGGGAACCGGGGGGACCCAGTACTTC

clone_size: once
v_call: TRBV21-1
j_call: TRBJ1-4
d_call: NA
cdr3_aa: CASSDRALF
cdr3_nt: TGTGCCAGCAGTGACAGGGCCCTTTTT

clone_size: NA
v_call: TRBV5-1
j_call: TRBJ2-3
d_call: TRBD1
cdr3_aa: CASSLSTGNTDTQYF
cdr3_nt: TGCGCCAGCAGCTTGTCGACAGGGAACACAGATACGCAGTATTTT

clone_size: NA
v_call: TRBV6-2/TRBV6-3
j_call: TRBJ2-6
d_call: NA
cdr3_aa: CASSVHRVSGANVLTF
cdr3_nt: TGTGCCAGCAGCGTACACAGGGTATCTGGGGCCAACGTCCTGACTTTC

clone_size: once
v_call: TRBV5-5
j_call: TRBJ1-5
d_call: TRBD1
cdr3_aa: CASSFWTGKWEWSNQPQHF
cdr3_nt: TGTGCCAGCAGCTTTTGGACAGGGAAGTGGGAATGGAGCAATCAGCCCCAGCATTTT

clone_size: NA
v_call: TRBV7-5
j_call: TRBJ2-1
d_call: NA
cdr3_aa: CVRSLAPGERPVVNEQFF
cdr3_nt: TGTGTCAGAAGCTTAGCTCCGGGGGAGCGTCCGGTTGTGAATGAGCAGTTCTTC

clone_size: NA
v_call: TRBV5-1
j_call: TRBJ1-5
d_call: NA
cdr3_aa: CASTGDSNQPQHF
cdr3_nt: TGCGCCAGCACAGGGGATAGCAATCAGCCCCAGCATTTT

clone_size: NA
v_call: TRBV27
j_call: TRBJ2-7
d_call: NA
cdr3_aa: CASSFGGNYEQYF
cdr3_nt: TGTGCCAGCAGTTTTGGGGGGAACTACGAGCAGTACTTC

clone_size: NA
v_call: TRBV28
j_call: TRBJ2-7
d_call: TRBD1
cdr3_aa: CASRNRGFPYEQYF
cdr3_nt: TGTGCCAGCAGAAACAGGGGGTTTCCCTACGAGCAGTACTTC

clone_size: NA
v_call: TRBV9
j_call: TRBJ2-3
d_call: TRBD1
cdr3_aa: CASSVVGQGTTDTQYF
cdr3_nt: TGTGCCAGCAGCGTAGTGGGACAGGGGACCACAGATACGCAGTATTTT

clone_size: NA
v_call: TRBV28
j_call: TRBJ1-2
d_call: NA
cdr3_aa: CASSLGGQNYGYTF
cdr3_nt: TGTGCCAGCAGTTTAGGAGGACAGAACTATGGCTACACCTTC

clone_size: NA
v_call: TRBV7-2
j_call: TRBJ2-7
d_call: TRBD1
cdr3_aa: CASSRTGAYEQYF
cdr3_nt: TGTGCCAGCAGCAGGACAGGGGCCTACGAGCAGTACTTC

clone_size: once
v_call: TRBV19
j_call: TRBJ2-7
d_call: TRBD1
cdr3_aa: CASSDREGREQYF
cdr3_nt: TGTGCCAGTTCAGACAGGGAAGGTAGGGAGCAGTACTTC

clone_size: once
v_call: TRBV11-1
j_call: TRBJ2-3
d_call: NA
cdr3_aa: CASSGLQGTDTQYF
cdr3_nt: TGTGCCAGCAGCGGGCTACAGGGCACAGATACGCAGTATTTT

clone_size: NA
v_call: TRBV7-2
j_call: TRBJ2-7
d_call: NA
cdr3_aa: CASSLVKGNEQYF
cdr3_nt: TGTGCCAGCAGCTTAGTCAAGGGGAACGAGCAGTACTTC

clone_size: NA
v_call: TRBV6-5
j_call: TRBJ2-7
d_call: NA
cdr3_aa: CASSYQGGFSYEQYF
cdr3_nt: TGTGCCAGCAGTTATCAGGGGGGCTTCTCCTACGAGCAGTACTTC

clone_size: NA
v_call: TRBV2
j_call: TRBJ2-3
d_call: NA
cdr3_aa: CASNREGTDTQYF
cdr3_nt: TGTGCCAGTAACAGGGAAGGAACAGATACGCAGTATTTT

clone_size: NA
v_call: TRBV7-2
j_call: TRBJ1-2
d_call: TRBD1
cdr3_aa: CASSLGDRASAGYTF
cdr3_nt: TGTGCCAGCAGCCTAGGGGACAGGGCCTCCGCTGGCTACACCTTC

clone_size: NA
v_call: TRBV6-2/TRBV6-3
j_call: TRBJ2-3
d_call: NA
cdr3_aa: CASSLPAVGTDTQYF
cdr3_nt: TGTGCCAGCAGTTTACCGGCGGTTGGGACAGATACGCAGTATTTT

clone_size: NA
v_call: TRBV18
j_call: TRBJ1-1
d_call: TRBD1
cdr3_aa: CASSPPQTGAGTEAFF
cdr3_nt: TGTGCCAGCTCACCACCGCAGACAGGGGCGGGGACTGAAGCTTTCTTT

clone_size: NA
v_call: TRBV9
j_call: TRBJ1-6
d_call: NA
cdr3_aa: CASSVTGNSPLHF
cdr3_nt: TGTGCCAGCAGCGTAACAGGGAATTCACCCCTCCACTTT

clone_size: NA
v_call: TRBV28
j_call: TRBJ2-2
d_call: TRBD1
cdr3_aa: CASNLAGTGNTGELFF
cdr3_nt: TGTGCCAGCAACTTAGCCGGGACAGGTAACACCGGGGAGCTGTTTTTT

clone_size: NA
v_call: TRBV6-2/TRBV6-3
j_call: TRBJ1-2
d_call: NA
cdr3_aa: CASSYSRGSYGYTF
cdr3_nt: TGTGCCAGCAGTTACTCAAGGGGGTCCTATGGCTACACCTTC

clone_size: NA
v_call: TRBV19
j_call: TRBJ2-1
d_call: TRBD1
cdr3_aa: CASTPDRGRNNEQFF
cdr3_nt: TGTGCCAGTACCCCAGACAGGGGCAGGAACAATGAGCAGTTCTTC

clone_size: NA
v_call: TRBV7-2
j_call: TRBJ2-7
d_call: NA
cdr3_aa: CASSLAAAPGTYEQYF
cdr3_nt: TGTGCCAGCAGCTTAGCGGCAGCCCCAGGCACCTACGAGCAGTACTTC

clone_size: few
v_call: TRBV9
j_call: TRBJ2-2
d_call: TRBD1
cdr3_aa: CASSAGQVNTGELFF
cdr3_nt: TGTGCCAGCAGCGCCGGACAGGTGAACACCGGGGAGCTGTTTTTT

clone_size: NA
v_call: TRBV30
j_call: TRBJ2-3
d_call: NA
cdr3_aa: CAWSKGATDTQYF
cdr3_nt: TGTGCCTGGAGCAAAGGGGCCACAGATACGCAGTATTTT

clone_size: NA
v_call: TRBV4-2
j_call: TRBJ2-3
d_call: NA
cdr3_aa: CASSQGLVTDTQYF
cdr3_nt: TGTGCCAGCAGCCAAGGCCTAGTTACAGATACGCAGTATTTT

clone_size: NA
v_call: TRBV7-2
j_call: TRBJ2-1
d_call: TRBD2
cdr3_aa: CASSLAMGTSGRKNEQFF
cdr3_nt: TGTGCCAGCAGCTTAGCTATGGGGACTAGCGGGAGGAAGAATGAGCAGTTCTTC

clone_size: NA
v_call: TRBV18
j_call: TRBJ1-5
d_call: TRBD1
cdr3_aa: CASSFDRGFQPQHF
cdr3_nt: TGTGCCAGCTCATTCGACAGGGGCTTTCAGCCCCAGCATTTT

clone_size: NA
v_call: TRBV2
j_call: TRBJ2-1
d_call: TRBD1
cdr3_aa: CASSRDRSSYNEQFF
cdr3_nt: TGTGCCAGCAGCCGGGACAGGAGCTCCTACAATGAGCAGTTCTTC

clone_size: NA
v_call: TRBV6-5
j_call: TRBJ2-4
d_call: TRBD1
cdr3_aa: CASQDRALAKNIQYF
cdr3_nt: TGTGCCAGCCAGGACAGGGCTCTAGCCAAAAACATTCAGTACTTC

clone_size: NA
v_call: TRBV6-5
j_call: TRBJ2-5
d_call: NA
cdr3_aa: CASRPVNQETQYF
cdr3_nt: TGTGCCAGCAGACCAGTTAACCAAGAGACCCAGTACTTC

clone_size: NA
v_call: TRBV5-4
j_call: TRBJ1-1
d_call: TRBD1
cdr3_aa: CASSRTSAGGTEAFF
cdr3_nt: TGTGCCAGCAGCCGAACGAGTGCAGGGGGGACTGAAGCTTTCTTT

clone_size: NA
v_call: TRBV6-5
j_call: TRBJ1-5
d_call: NA
cdr3_aa: CASTNTDSRNQPQHF
cdr3_nt: TGTGCCAGCACTAATACGGACAGTCGCAATCAGCCCCAGCATTTT

clone_size: NA
v_call: TRBV19
j_call: TRBJ2-1
d_call: TRBD1
cdr3_aa: CASSAQGNEQFF
cdr3_nt: TGTGCCAGTAGCGCACAGGGGAATGAGCAGTTCTTC

clone_size: NA
v_call: TRBV28
j_call: TRBJ1-2
d_call: TRBD1
cdr3_aa: CASSLAGGLNYGYTF
cdr3_nt: TGTGCCAGCAGTTTGGCAGGGGGCCTTAACTATGGCTACACCTTC

clone_size: NA
v_call: TRBV27
j_call: TRBJ1-5
d_call: NA
cdr3_aa: CASSSVSGGRVSNQPQHF
cdr3_nt: TGTGCCAGCAGTTCCGTCTCCGGGGGGCGGGTGAGCAATCAGCCCCAGCATTTT